The source of this T cell receptor (beta chain) is a study of blood T cell repertoires in COVID-19. Turning to the study itself: The study drew acute and convalescent COVID-19 samples from the United States, Italy and Spain.

Measured with immunoSEQ multiplex PCR; TCRdb has only the in-frame clones, and not every one. The sample contains 200,000 to 300,000 clones, about 91% of which appear only once. Residents of approximately 25 US areas, aged about 18 to 100 years, made up the participants. In germline, CDR1 is SGHTA, CDR2 FQGNSA. The CDR3 consists of 16 residues. Trimming shortened V by 5 bases and J by 0 bases, and 14 bases separated the two germline ends. This sequence joins TRBV7-2 and TRBJ1-3, with a tentative D call TRBD1 (5 bases). Source material: PBMCs or T cells enriched from blood (not recorded which). This clonotype originated in a woman in her thirties or forties with acute COVID-19. The CDR3 DNA is TGTGCCAGCAGCGCGGACATGCCGAGCTCTGGAAACACCATATATTTT. It specifies CASSADMPSSGNTIYF.